This note documents a single T cell receptor beta chain sequence. The target antigen is unknown. One entry per CDR3 protein, called by TCRdb with MiXCR from the multiplex PCR reads. Among about 180,000 distinct CDR3 sequences, 30% to 35% were seen once, and the ten largest hold about 4.5%. This entry is derived from a study of breast tumors, draining lymph nodes, adjacent tissues. Findings and caveats of the study: Tumor TCR diversity was below lymph nodes but above nontumor tissue. Findings are consistent with lymph node origin and intratumoral expansion of most tumor T cells. Tumor T cell lymph node origin was a supported hypothesis, not proven.

Axillary draining lymph nodes of breast cancer patients supplied the node samples. CDR1 is MNHEY and CDR2 is SVGAGI in the germline V gene. The V and J ends lost 5 bases and 7 bases, in that order; junction bases with no gene match: 5. The CDR3 length is 13 residues. This chain joins TRBV6-5 and TRBJ2-1; 7 bases agree with TRBD1. Sequencing used axillary lymph node tissue. The sequence was obtained from a female donor with breast cancer. Some clones in this sample may be carry-over from other donors' samples. The CDR3 DNA is TGTGCCAGCAGTCCAGGGGGTCGGAATGAGCAGTTCTTC. Translating it yields CASSPGGRNEQFF.